The 9 T cell receptor beta chains below come from one sample, sequenced in a study of vaccination and CD4 T cells after COVID-19. The treatment: approximately 9-day PBMC culture with coronavirus spike peptide pools or control peptides (ViraFEST assay). An Oncomine TCR Beta short-read assay was used to sequence the DNA from cultured CD4+ T cells. TCRdb re-called the PCR reads through MiXCR, storing one row per CDR3 protein. This table has fewer than 20,000 distinct CDR3 sequences, about 42% appearing once. Their antigens are not known. The specimen comprised CD4+ T cells from blood, cultured in vitro, sampled before SARS-CoV-2 vaccination. These receptors were obtained from a human donor who had recovered from COVID-19.

This clonotype turned up a few times. The chain combines TRBV24-1 with TRBJ2-4, with 7 bases fitting TRBD1. J lost 4 bases, V lost 3 bases, and 5 bases had no gene match. The V gene's germline CDR1 is KGHDR and CDR2 SFDVKD. This CDR3 is built from 15 residues. CDR3 nucleotides: TGTGCCACCAGTGATACAGGGGAAACTAAAAACATTCAGTACTTC. Encoded protein: CATSDTGETKNIQYF.

The J gene is TRBJ1-1, the V gene TRBV5-1, with D unclear. Germline CDR1 SGHRS, CDR2 YFSETQ. CDR3 size: 14 residues. The V end lost 0 bases, the J end lost 1 base, and 7 bases lay between the germline ends. The CDR3: CASSLAGENTEAFF. Here the CDR3 DNA reads TGCGCCAGCAGCTTGGCCGGGGAGAACACTGAAGCTTTCTTT.

The chain is built from TRBV7-2 and TRBJ1-1, with 8 bases matching TRBD1. With 3 bases clipped from V and 5 bases from J, the junction kept 11 bases outside the gene matches. The germline V gene has CDR1 SGHTA and CDR2 FQGNSA. The CDR3 is made up of 16 amino acids. CDR3 nucleotides: TGTGCCAGCAGCTTTAGCTGGACAGGGCGGGCGACTGAAGCTTTCTTT. This codes for CASSFSWTGRATEAFF.

V gene TRBV6-5 combines with J gene TRBJ2-7, with TRBD1 matching 11 bases. V lost 1 base, J lost 3 bases, and 2 bases stayed unmatched. CDR1 and CDR2 (germline): MNHEY, SVGAGI. The CDR3 extends over 15 amino acids. This CDR3 reads CASSYWDRGDYEQYF. CDR3 DNA sequence: TGTGCCAGCAGTTACTGGGACAGGGGGGACTACGAGCAGTACTTC.

This chain uses TRBV20-1 with TRBJ2-6; D remains ambiguous. The CDR3 is made up of 14 amino acids. Germline V gene lookup returns CDR1 DFQATT and CDR2 SNEGSKA (reference sequence). V lost 5 bases to trimming and J lost 0 bases, with 8 bases between them. DNA for the CDR3: TGCAGTGCTGCCACTGACTCTGGGGCCAACGTCCTGACTTTC. This gives the protein CSAATDSGANVLTF.

V is TRBV7-9 and J is TRBJ2-7, with 7 nucleotides matching TRBD2. The CDR3 is 15 residues long. Germline trimming cut 6 bases from V and 5 bases from J; bases unmatched to any gene: 13. CDR1 is SEHNR and CDR2 is FQNEAQ in the germline V gene (reference sequence). The CDR3 sequence is CASSRGLVVYDEQYF. CDR3 nucleotide sequence: TGTGCCAGCAGTCGAGGACTAGTGGTGTACGACGAGCAGTACTTC. The full variable domain, rest sourced from reference TRBV7-9 and TRBJ2-7, is DTGVSQNPRHKITKRGQNVTFRCDPISEHNRLYWYRQTLGQGPEFLTYFQNEAQLEKSRLLSDRFSAERPKGSFSTLEIQRTEQGDSAMYLCASSRGLVVYDEQYFGPGTRLTVT.

The rearrangement links TRBV15 to TRBJ2-3; D assignment may be TRBD1 or TRBD2 (5 bases each). In germline, CDR1 is LNHNV, CDR2 YYDKDF (reference sequence). Trimming removed 2 bases from V and 4 bases from J, with 7 bases in between. The CDR3 is made up of 13 amino acids. The CDR3 region has the DNA TGTGCCACCAGCAGACGGGGCCCAGATACGCAGTATTTT. Protein: CATSRRGPDTQYF.

The chain joins TRBV18 to TRBJ1-1; D is uncertain. The CDR3 has 15 residues. Germline values: CDR1 KGHSH, CDR2 LQKENI. Deletions cut 3 bases from V and 0 bases from J, with 11 bases between. Written as DNA, the CDR3 is TGTGCCAGCTCACCCCTATCATTTCTGAACACTGAAGCTTTCTTT. Translated: CASSPLSFLNTEAFF.

A few counts support this clonotype. V usage is TRBV18 and J usage is TRBJ1-2; D unclear. This CDR3 contains 12 residues. Trimming pared 3 bases from V and 3 bases from J, leaving 5 bases between. The germline V gene has CDR1 KGHSH and CDR2 LQKENI. CDR3 sequence: CASSPGDYGYTF. Here the CDR3 DNA reads TGTGCCAGCTCACCCGGTGACTATGGCTACACCTTC.